The 23 T cell receptor beta chains given below trace back to one sample, sequenced in a study of a mutant IDH1 vaccine in newly diagnosed glioma. Time point of the sample: week 5, during vaccination. Vaccinated patients received 300 ug of mutant IDH1 20-mer peptide per dose, with topical imiquimod. Clones were sequenced by immunoSEQ multiplex PCR, and TCRdb holds only the in-frame ones, with some missing. The sample lists 30,000 to 40,000 clones, just under 85% occurring once. Their cognate antigens are unknown. The material sequenced was PBMCs, taken from a glioma patient whose treatment included an IDH1 peptide vaccine. Receptors originate from a man aged 25 to 40 with glioma.

The chain joins TRBV2 to TRBJ2-7, with D perhaps matching TRBD1 (6 bases). Germline V gives CDR1 SNHLY, CDR2 FYNNEI. V lost 6 bases and J 6 bases, leaving 15 bases between the germline ends. The CDR3 extends over 13 amino acids. CDR3 in amino acids: CASRATGNGEQYF. The CDR3 DNA reads TGTGCCAGCAGGGCCACAGGGAACGGCGAGCAGTACTTC.

The V and J genes are TRBV27 and TRBJ2-6; 8 positions match TRBD1. The CDR3 runs to 19 residues. V shed 5 bases and J 1 base; nucleotides not matched to a gene: 13. Germline V lookup: CDR1 MNHEY, CDR2 SMNVEV (reference sequence). In DNA form, the CDR3 reads TGTGCCAGCAGTCCCTCCGGGGACAGGTTTCGTTCTGGGGCCAACGTCCTGACTTTC. Its protein product is CASSPSGDRFRSGANVLTF.

The rearrangement links TRBV5-1 to TRBJ2-2; 7 bases match TRBD2. CDR3 length equals 17 residues. Losses at the gene ends were 2 bases for V and 0 bases for J; bases not matched to a gene: 7. Per the germline V gene, CDR1 is SGHRS and CDR2 is YFSETQ. The CDR3 DNA sequence: TGCGCCAGCAGCTTTGGGGGAGGGGTTGCGAACACCGGGGAGCTGTTTTTT. Translation: CASSFGGGVANTGELFF.

The CDR3 nucleotides read TGTGCCAGCAGTTTCGAGGGGGAAGGAACTGAAGCTTTCTTT. This encodes CASSFEGEGTEAFF. The rearrangement uses TRBV5-6 and TRBJ1-1; D may be TRBD1 (6 bases). CDR3 length equals 14 residues. Trimming took 5 bases from V and 5 from J, leaving 16 bases between them. CDR1 SGHDT and CDR2 YYEEEE come from the germline V gene. The full variable domain, with the rest looked up from reference TRBV5-6 and TRBJ1-1, is DAGVTQSPTHLIKTRGQQVTLRCSPKSGHDTVSWYQQALGQGPQFIFQYYEEEERQRGNFPDRFSGHQFPNYSSELNVNALLLGDSALYLCASSFEGEGTEAFFGQGTRLTVV.

This chain connects TRBV9 to TRBJ2-3; unclear D gene. The V gene's germline CDR1 is SGDLS and CDR2 YYNGEE. Between the trimmed V and J ends, which lost 0 bases and 2 bases, there was a span of 10 bases. The CDR3 has 15 residues. The CDR3 is CASSVDGHLTDTQYF. The CDR3 bases are TGTGCCAGCAGCGTAGATGGGCACCTCACAGATACGCAGTATTTT.

V and J are TRBV2 and TRBJ1-2; 11 nucleotides agree with TRBD1. The CDR3 has 15 amino acids. After removal of 6 bases from V and 6 bases from J, the junction contained 9 bases not matched to a gene. Germline V lookup: CDR1 SNHLY, CDR2 FYNNEI. CDR3 sequence: CASSLGQGARNGYTF. The CDR3 nucleotides are TGTGCCAGCAGCCTCGGACAGGGGGCGCGAAATGGCTACACCTTC.

V usage is TRBV9 and J usage is TRBJ2-2, with D maybe TRBD1 (6 bases). V dropped 2 bases and J dropped 4 bases, with 18 bases sitting between them. The CDR3 has 17 amino acids. In germline, CDR1 is SGDLS, CDR2 YYNGEE. This CDR3 is CASSVDRQGSSTGELFF. In DNA, the CDR3 is TGTGCCAGCAGCGTTGACCGTCAGGGGTCGTCCACCGGGGAGCTGTTTTTT.

The chain uses TRBV15 and TRBJ1-5, with D possibly being TRBD1 (5 bases). The germline V gene has CDR1 LNHNV and CDR2 YYDKDF (reference sequence). The CDR3 totals 13 residues. V was shortened by 2 bases and J by 6 bases, with 8 bases between the two germline ends. The CDR3 region is CATSRLGGQPQHF. The CDR3 nucleotides read TGTGCCACCAGCAGACTCGGGGGTCAGCCCCAGCATTTT.

This sequence joins TRBV5-1 and TRBJ2-6; D ambiguous. The germline V gene encodes CDR1 SGHRS and CDR2 YFSETQ. This CDR3 spans 16 amino acids. Trimming left V 5 bases short and J 1 base short, with 13 bases between. The chain's CDR3 is CASSLVGGSGANVLTF. CDR3 DNA: TGCGCCAGCAGTCTGGTGGGTGGATCTGGGGCCAACGTCCTGACTTTC.

V and J are TRBV4-1 and TRBJ1-3; a possible D gene is TRBD1 (5 bases). The ends were cut back, 2 bases at V and 3 bases at J, with 11 bases in the middle. The CDR3 runs to 15 residues. CDR1 and CDR2 from the germline V gene are MGHRA and YSYEKL. This CDR3 reads CASSQRDGGGNTIYF. The CDR3 DNA sequence: TGCGCCAGCAGCCAACGGGACGGCGGTGGAAACACCATATATTTT.

The J gene is TRBJ2-7, the V gene TRBV10-3, with D possibly TRBD1 on 5 matching bases. The V end was cut by 0 bases, the J end by 1 base, with 19 bases between. There are 18 residues in the CDR3. Germline V gives CDR1 ENHRY, CDR2 SYGVKD. CDR3: CAISESIPLQGSSYEQYF. The CDR3 DNA reads as TGTGCCATCAGTGAGTCGATTCCCCTGCAGGGATCTTCCTACGAGCAGTACTTC.

This rearrangement joins TRBV25-1 to TRBJ1-4, with D hard to call. Germline V gene lookup returns CDR1 MGHDK and CDR2 SYGVNS. This CDR3 is built from 16 residues. V was pared by 0 bases and J by 0 bases, with 8 bases between. The chain's CDR3 is CASSEYGSATNEKLFF. In DNA form, the CDR3 reads TGTGCCAGCAGTGAATACGGCAGTGCAACTAATGAAAAACTGTTTTTT.

The genes are TRBV12-5 and TRBJ2-3; D is ambiguous. The V end was cut by 3 bases, the J end by 2 bases, with 9 bases between. The CDR3 is 14 residues long. Germline V gene lookup returns CDR1 LGHNT and CDR2 FRNRAP. The CDR3 is CASGLGVNTDTQYF. The CDR3 nucleotides are TGTGCTAGTGGTTTAGGAGTGAACACAGATACGCAGTATTTT.

This clone was seen once. The CDR3 sequence: CASTPPAFQETQYF. The DNA for the CDR3 is TGTGCCAGCACCCCCCCCGCATTTCAAGAGACCCAGTACTTC. The rearrangement uses TRBV7-8 and TRBJ2-5; D unresolved. This CDR3 contains 14 residues. Germline CDR1 reads SGHVS; CDR2 reads FQNEAQ. With 7 bases removed from V and 2 bases from J, the gap between germline ends came to 14 bases.

The rearrangement joins TRBV2 to TRBJ2-1; 12 bases align to TRBD2. Per the germline V gene, CDR1 is SNHLY and CDR2 is FYNNEI. Trimming removed 5 bases from V and 8 bases from J; junction bases left unmatched: 10. The CDR3 runs to 16 residues. The CDR3 DNA reads as TGTGCCAGCAGTAGGGATACTAGCGGGGGGCCTTATGAGCAGTTCTTC. It specifies CASSRDTSGGPYEQFF.

This sequence joins TRBV19 and TRBJ2-3; D is ambiguous. The V gene's germline CDR1 is LNHDA and CDR2 SQIVND (reference sequence). V dropped 1 base and J dropped 4 bases, with 6 bases sitting between them. The CDR3 extends over 13 amino acids. The DNA of the CDR3 is TGTGCCAGTAGTATAGCAACCTCAGATACGCAGTATTTT. Its protein product is CASSIATSDTQYF.

The rearrangement links TRBV2 to TRBJ2-2, with TRBD2 as a possible D gene (7 bases). This CDR3 region has 12 residues. Germline loops: CDR1 SNHLY, CDR2 FYNNEI. V lost 7 bases and J 6 bases, leaving 9 bases between the germline ends. CDR3 sequence reads: CASKGGPGELFF. The CDR3 DNA sequence: TGTGCCAGCAAGGGGGGGCCCGGGGAGCTGTTTTTT. Filled out from reference TRBV2 and TRBJ2-2, the complete variable domain reads EPEVTQTPSHQVTQMGQEVILRCVPISNHLYFYWYRQILGQKVEFLVSFYNNEISEKSEIFDDQFSVERPDGSNFTLKIRSTKLEDSAMYFCASKGGPGELFFGEGSRLTVL.

CDR3 in DNA: TGTGCCAGCAGCTTAGCTAGGGTCTCCTACGAGCAGTACTTC. This sequence encodes CASSLARVSYEQYF. The gene calls are TRBV11-2 and TRBJ2-7; D unclear. Trimming took off 1 base at V and 0 bases at J, with 7 bases between the two ends. CDR3 length: 14 residues. Germline CDR1 is SGHAT and CDR2 is FQNNGV.

The V and J genes are TRBV11-2 and TRBJ1-2; 7 positions match TRBD1. The V and J ends lost 5 bases and 2 bases, in that order; junction bases with no gene match: 8. Germline loops: CDR1 SGHAT, CDR2 FQNNGV. This CDR3 is built from 15 residues. CDR3 sequence reads: CASSPRQGWNYGYTF. For the CDR3, the DNA is TGTGCCAGCAGCCCAAGACAGGGTTGGAACTATGGCTACACCTTC. The entire variable domain, with the rest obtained from reference TRBV11-2 and TRBJ1-2, is as follows: EAGVAQSPRYKIIEKRQSVAFWCNPISGHATLYWYQQILGQGPKLLIQFQNNGVVDDSQLPKDRFSAERLKGVDSTLKIQPAKLEDSAVYLCASSPRQGWNYGYTFGSGTRLTVV.

The chain has TRBV7-9 and TRBJ1-1; no definite D call. The CDR3 is 14 residues long. Between the trimmed V and J ends, which lost 5 bases and 0 bases, there was a span of 10 bases. Looked up from germline, CDR1 is SEHNR and CDR2 is FQNEAQ (reference sequence). CDR3 loop: CASSAGGVNTEAFF. The DNA of the CDR3 is TGTGCCAGCAGCGCCGGCGGGGTGAACACTGAAGCTTTCTTT. Full variable domain (outside the CDR3, taken from reference TRBV7-9 and TRBJ1-1): DTGVSQNPRHKITKRGQNVTFRCDPISEHNRLYWYRQTLGQGPEFLTYFQNEAQLEKSRLLSDRFSAERPKGSFSTLEIQRTEQGDSAMYLCASSAGGVNTEAFFGQGTRLTVV.

The rearrangement joins TRBV7-9 to TRBJ2-7, with D possibly being TRBD1 (7 bases). This CDR3 region has 14 residues. Trimming took off 1 base at V and 5 bases at J, with 12 bases between the two ends. Germline CDR1 reads SEHNR; CDR2 reads FQNEAQ (reference sequence). The CDR3 here is CASSLEQGRNEQYF. CDR3 DNA: TGTGCCAGCAGCTTAGAACAGGGGAGGAACGAGCAGTACTTC.

The chain has TRBV4-1 and TRBJ2-2; no definite D call. Germline CDR1 reads MGHRA; CDR2 reads YSYEKL. V lost 1 base and J 0 bases, leaving 9 bases between the germline ends. The CDR3 consists of 16 residues. The CDR3 nucleotides are TGCGCCAGCAGCCAAGTGCGGCCCCCGAACACCGGGGAGCTGTTTTTT. Translation: CASSQVRPPNTGELFF.

The chain links TRBV4-3 to TRBJ1-6; no definite D call. Germline CDR1 and CDR2: LGHNA and YSLEER. This CDR3 has 12 residues. The ends were cut back, 3 bases at V and 6 bases at J, with 3 bases in the middle. This chain's CDR3 is CASSHLNSPLHF. The DNA of the CDR3 is TGCGCCAGCAGCCACCTTAATTCACCCCTCCACTTT.